This T cell receptor (beta chain) is drawn from a study of response to subunit inactivated influenza vaccine. Study-wide results and caveats: A suggestion made by the authors is that each seasonal influenza vaccination recruits few new T cells.

TCRdb redid the calling of the RT-PCR reads with MiXCR, one entry per CDR3 protein. The data contain around 580,000 distinct CDR3 sequences, about 11% of them seen just once; the ten biggest clones take up around 9.6%. The table lists this clonotype with a few counts. Its antigen is undetermined. Germline loops: CDR1 SQVTM, CDR2 ANQGSEA. Germline trimming cut 5 bases from V and 4 bases from J; bases unmatched to any gene: 7. The CDR3 sequence is 14 residues long. The specimen was PBMCs from blood, collected on the day of vaccination. This chain joins TRBV29-1 and TRBJ2-5; 10 nucleotides match TRBD1. This clonotype was sampled from a man aged 45-60 years who received an inactivated influenza vaccine. The CDR3 here is CSVSVGTGVETQYF. The DNA of the CDR3 is TGCAGCGTTTCTGTCGGGACAGGGGTAGAGACCCAGTACTTC.